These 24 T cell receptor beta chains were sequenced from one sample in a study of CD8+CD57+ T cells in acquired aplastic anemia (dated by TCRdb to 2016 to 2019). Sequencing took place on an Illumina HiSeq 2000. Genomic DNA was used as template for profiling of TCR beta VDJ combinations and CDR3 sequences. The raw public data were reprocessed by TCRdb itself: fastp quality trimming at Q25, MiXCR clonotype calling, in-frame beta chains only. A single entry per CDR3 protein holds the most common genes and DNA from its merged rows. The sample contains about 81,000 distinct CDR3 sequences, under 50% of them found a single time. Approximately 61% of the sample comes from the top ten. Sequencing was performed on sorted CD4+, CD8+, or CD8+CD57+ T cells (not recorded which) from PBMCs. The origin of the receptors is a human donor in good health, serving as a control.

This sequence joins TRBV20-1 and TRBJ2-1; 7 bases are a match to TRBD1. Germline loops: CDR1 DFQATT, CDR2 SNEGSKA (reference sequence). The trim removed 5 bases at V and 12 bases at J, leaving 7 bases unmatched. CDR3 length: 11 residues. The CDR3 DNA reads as TGCAGTGCTCAGGGGGAATCGAGGCAGTTCTTC. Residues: CSAQGESRQFF.

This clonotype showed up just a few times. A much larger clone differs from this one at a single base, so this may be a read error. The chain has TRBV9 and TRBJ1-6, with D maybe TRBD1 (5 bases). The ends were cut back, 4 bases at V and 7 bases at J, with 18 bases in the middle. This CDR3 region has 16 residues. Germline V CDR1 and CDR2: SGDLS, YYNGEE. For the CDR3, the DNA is TGTGCCAGCAGCCTCACGGGGGGTGGGGGGAATTCACCCCTCCACTTT. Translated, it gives CASSLTGGGGNSPLHF.

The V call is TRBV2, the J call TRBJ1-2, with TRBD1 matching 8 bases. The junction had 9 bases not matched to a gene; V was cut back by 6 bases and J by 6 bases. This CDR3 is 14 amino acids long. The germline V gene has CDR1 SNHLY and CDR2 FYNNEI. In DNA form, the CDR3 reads TGTGCCAGCAGGTCAGGGGGCGGATATGATGGCTACACCTTC. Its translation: CASRSGGGYDGYTF.

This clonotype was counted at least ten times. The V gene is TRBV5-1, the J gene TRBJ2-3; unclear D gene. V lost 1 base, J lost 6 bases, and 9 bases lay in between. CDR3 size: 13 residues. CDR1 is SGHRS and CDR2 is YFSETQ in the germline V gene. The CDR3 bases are TGCGCCAGCAGCTTGTTCTCTGCGGATACGCAGTATTTT. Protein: CASSLFSADTQYF.

The CDR3 nucleotides are TGCGCCAGCAGCCAGGGACAGCAAACTGAAAAACTGTTTTTT. It codes for CASSQGQQTEKLFF. The V call is TRBV4-1, the J call TRBJ1-4, with TRBD1 matching 7 bases. There are 14 residues in the CDR3. The germline V gene has CDR1 MGHRA and CDR2 YSYEKL. The V gene end was trimmed by 3 bases and the J gene end by 7 bases; junction bases not matched to a gene: 5.

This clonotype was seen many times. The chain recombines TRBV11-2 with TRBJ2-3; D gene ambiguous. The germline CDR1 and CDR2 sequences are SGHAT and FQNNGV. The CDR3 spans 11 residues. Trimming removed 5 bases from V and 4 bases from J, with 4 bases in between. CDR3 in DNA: TGTGCCAGCAGCAAAGCAGATACGCAGTATTTT. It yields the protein CASSKADTQYF.

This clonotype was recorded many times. The CDR3 nucleotides are TGTGCCAGCAGCTTACGGGACAGGGGGGCAGACATTCAGTACTTC. Its translation: CASSLRDRGADIQYF. The gene calls are TRBV7-8 and TRBJ2-4; 11 bases map to TRBD1. The trim removed 2 bases at V and 8 bases at J, leaving 5 bases unmatched. Germline values: CDR1 SGHVS, CDR2 FQNEAQ. The CDR3 has 15 amino acids.

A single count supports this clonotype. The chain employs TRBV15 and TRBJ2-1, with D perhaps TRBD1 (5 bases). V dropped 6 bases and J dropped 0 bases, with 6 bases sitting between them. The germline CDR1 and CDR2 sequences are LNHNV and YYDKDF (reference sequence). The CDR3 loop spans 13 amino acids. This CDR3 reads CATRGDSYNEQFF. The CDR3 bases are TGTGCCACCAGAGGGGACTCCTACAATGAGCAGTTCTTC.

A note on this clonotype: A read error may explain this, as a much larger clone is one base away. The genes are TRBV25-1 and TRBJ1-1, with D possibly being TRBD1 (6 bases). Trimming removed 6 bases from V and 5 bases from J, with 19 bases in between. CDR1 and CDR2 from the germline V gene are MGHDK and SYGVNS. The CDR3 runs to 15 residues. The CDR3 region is CASSIAGGTGTEAFF. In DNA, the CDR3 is TGTGCCAGCAGCATTGCCGGGGGCACGGGAACTGAAGCTTTCTTT.

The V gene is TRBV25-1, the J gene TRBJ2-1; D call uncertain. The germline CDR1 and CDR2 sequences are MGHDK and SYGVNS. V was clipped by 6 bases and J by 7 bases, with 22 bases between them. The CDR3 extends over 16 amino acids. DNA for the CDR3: TGTGCCAGCAGCTTGGGCCCCAGCAACAAGATGAATGAGCAGTTCTTC. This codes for CASSLGPSNKMNEQFF.

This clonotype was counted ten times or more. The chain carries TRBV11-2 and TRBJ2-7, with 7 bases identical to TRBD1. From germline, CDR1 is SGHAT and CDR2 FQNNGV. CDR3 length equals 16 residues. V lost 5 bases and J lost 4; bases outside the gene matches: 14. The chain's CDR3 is CASSPYPGTVLYEQYF. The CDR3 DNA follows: TGTGCCAGCAGCCCGTACCCCGGGACAGTGCTTTACGAGCAGTACTTC. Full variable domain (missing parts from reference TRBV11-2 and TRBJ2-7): EAGVAQSPRYKIIEKRQSVAFWCNPISGHATLYWYQQILGQGPKLLIQFQNNGVVDDSQLPKDRFSAERLKGVDSTLKIQPAKLEDSAVYLCASSPYPGTVLYEQYFGPGTRLTVT.

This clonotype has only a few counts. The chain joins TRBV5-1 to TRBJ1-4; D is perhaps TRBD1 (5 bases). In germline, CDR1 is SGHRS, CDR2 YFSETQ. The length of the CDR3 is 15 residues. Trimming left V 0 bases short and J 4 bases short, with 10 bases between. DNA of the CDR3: TGCGCCAGCAGCTTGGGGGACCGTTTTAATGAAAAACTGTTTTTT. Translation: CASSLGDRFNEKLFF.

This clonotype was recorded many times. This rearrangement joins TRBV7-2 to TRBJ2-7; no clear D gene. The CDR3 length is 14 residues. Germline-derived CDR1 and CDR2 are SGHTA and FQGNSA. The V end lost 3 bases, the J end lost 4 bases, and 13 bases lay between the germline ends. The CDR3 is CASSFSTSLYEQYF. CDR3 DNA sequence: TGTGCCAGCAGCTTCTCCACCAGTCTATACGAGCAGTACTTC. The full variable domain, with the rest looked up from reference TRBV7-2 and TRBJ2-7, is GAGVSQSPSNKVTEKGKDVELRCDPISGHTALYWYRQSLGQGLEFLIYFQGNSAPDKSGLPSDRFSAERTGGSVSTLTIQRTQQEDSAVYLCASSFSTSLYEQYFGPGTRLTVT.

CDR3 sequence: CASGSSYNEQFF. Here the CDR3 DNA reads TGTGCCAGCGGTAGCTCCTACAATGAGCAGTTCTTC. The rearrangement uses TRBV25-1 and TRBJ2-1; D is ambiguous. From germline, CDR1 is MGHDK and CDR2 SYGVNS. The V gene lost 8 bases and the J gene lost 0 bases, with 5 bases spanning the gap. This CDR3 spans 12 amino acids.

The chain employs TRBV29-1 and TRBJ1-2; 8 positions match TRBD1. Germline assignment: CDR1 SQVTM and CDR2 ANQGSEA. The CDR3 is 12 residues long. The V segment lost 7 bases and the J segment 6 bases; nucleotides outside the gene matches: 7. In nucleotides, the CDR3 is TGCAGCGCGTCAGGGGGCAACAATGGCTACACCTTC. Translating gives CSASGGNNGYTF.

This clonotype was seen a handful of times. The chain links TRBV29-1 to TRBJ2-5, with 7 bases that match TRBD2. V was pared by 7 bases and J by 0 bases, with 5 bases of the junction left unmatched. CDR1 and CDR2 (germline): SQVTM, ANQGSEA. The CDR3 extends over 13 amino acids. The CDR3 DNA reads TGCAGCGCAGTGGGGGGGTACCAAGAGACCCAGTACTTC. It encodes CSAVGGYQETQYF.

The CDR3 here is CASQGQGGETQYF. CDR3 DNA: TGTGCCAGTCAGGGGCAGGGAGGAGAGACCCAGTACTTC. The chain joins TRBV19 to TRBJ2-5; D is possibly TRBD1 or TRBD2 (6 bases each). Per germline, CDR1 LNHDA and CDR2 SQIVND (reference sequence). The CDR3 has 13 amino acids. The germline V and J ends were trimmed by 8 bases and 4 bases, with 14 bases remaining between them.

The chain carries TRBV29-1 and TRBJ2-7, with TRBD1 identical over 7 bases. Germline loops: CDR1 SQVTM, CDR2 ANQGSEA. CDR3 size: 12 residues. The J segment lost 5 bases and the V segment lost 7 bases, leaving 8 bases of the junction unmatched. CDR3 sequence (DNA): TGCAGCGCTGAGACAGGGATCAACGAGCAGTACTTC. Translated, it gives CSAETGINEQYF.

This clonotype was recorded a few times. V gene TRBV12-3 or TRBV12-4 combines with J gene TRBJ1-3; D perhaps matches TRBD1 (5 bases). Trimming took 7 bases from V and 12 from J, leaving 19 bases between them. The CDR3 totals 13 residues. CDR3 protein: CASTSGGSSVIYF. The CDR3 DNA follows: TGTGCCAGCACCTCGGGGGGGTCGTCCGTCATATATTTT.

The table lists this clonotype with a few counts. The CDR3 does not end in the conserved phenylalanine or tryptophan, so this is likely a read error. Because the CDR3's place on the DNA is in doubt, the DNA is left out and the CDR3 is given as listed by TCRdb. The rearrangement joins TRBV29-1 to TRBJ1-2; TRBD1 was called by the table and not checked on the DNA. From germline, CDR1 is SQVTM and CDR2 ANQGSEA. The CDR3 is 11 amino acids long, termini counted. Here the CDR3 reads CSVPGQGLGGL.

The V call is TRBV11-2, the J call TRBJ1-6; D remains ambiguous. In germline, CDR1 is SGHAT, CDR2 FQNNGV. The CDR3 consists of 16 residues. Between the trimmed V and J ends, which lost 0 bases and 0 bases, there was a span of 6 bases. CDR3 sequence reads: CASSLDRSSYNSPLHF. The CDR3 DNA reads TGTGCCAGCAGCTTAGACCGGAGCTCCTATAATTCACCCCTCCACTTT.

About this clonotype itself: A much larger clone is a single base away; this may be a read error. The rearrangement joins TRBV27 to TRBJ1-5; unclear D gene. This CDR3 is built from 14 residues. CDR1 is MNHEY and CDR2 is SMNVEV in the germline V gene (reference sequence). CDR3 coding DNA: TGTGCCAGCAGTTTACGGGGAAGCAATCAGCCCCGGCATTTT. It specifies CASSLRGSNQPRHF.

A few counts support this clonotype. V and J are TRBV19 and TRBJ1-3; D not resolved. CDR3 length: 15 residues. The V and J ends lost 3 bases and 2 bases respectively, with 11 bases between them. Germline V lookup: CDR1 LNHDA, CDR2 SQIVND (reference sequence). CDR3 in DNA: TGTGCCAGTAGTATGGCGGGTCCTGCTGGAAACACCATATATTTT. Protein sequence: CASSMAGPAGNTIYF.

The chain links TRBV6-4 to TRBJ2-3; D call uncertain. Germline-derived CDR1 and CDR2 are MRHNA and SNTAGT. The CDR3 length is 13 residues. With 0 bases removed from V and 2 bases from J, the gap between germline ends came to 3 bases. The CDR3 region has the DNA TGTGCCAGCAGTGACTCGACCACAGATACGCAGTATTTT. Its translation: CASSDSTTDTQYF.